The 23 T cell receptor beta chains listed next were all sequenced from one sample in a study of blood T cell repertoires in COVID-19. Profiled with immunoSEQ multiplex PCR; TCRdb holds only in-frame clones, not every one. The data contain some 24,000 clones, about nine tenths of them singletons. The sequenced material came from peripheral blood. These TCRs come from a man aged 50 to 59 with active COVID-19.

The chain couples TRBV4-1 to TRBJ1-2; TRBD1 aligns across 8 bases. V shed 0 bases and J 5 bases; nucleotides not matched to a gene: 2. This CDR3 has 14 residues. Germline V gives CDR1 MGHRA, CDR2 YSYEKL. CDR3 nucleotides: TGCGCCAGCAGCCAAGATTGGACAGGGTATGGCTACACCTTC. Amino acids: CASSQDWTGYGYTF.

This clone was counted a single time. The chain has TRBV21-1 and TRBJ2-7; the listed D gene, TRBD2, was not tested against the DNA. TRBV21-1 is shown as a pseudogene. The CDR3 extends over 18 amino acids. CDR3 amino acids: CASSNVPGLAGPGDEQYF. CDR3 nucleotide sequence: TGTGCCAGCAGCAATGTTCCGGGACTAGCGGGACCGGGCGACGAGCAGTACTTC.

This chain joins TRBV12-3 or TRBV12-4 and TRBJ2-1; 9 bases map to TRBD2. The trim removed 3 bases at V and 8 bases at J, leaving 2 bases unmatched. This CDR3 comprises 13 residues. CDR3 DNA: TGTGCCAGCAGTTTGGCGGGGGGGGATGAGCAGTTCTTC. It codes for CASSLAGGDEQFF.

The chain recombines TRBV5-1 with TRBJ2-7; TRBD1 aligns across 8 bases. Germline V gene data show CDR1 as SGHRS and CDR2 as YFSETQ. With 0 bases clipped from V and 3 bases from J, the junction kept 2 bases outside the gene matches. The CDR3 consists of 14 residues. Written as DNA, the CDR3 is TGCGCCAGCAGCTTGGGGACAGGGCGCTACGAGCAGTACTTC. Residues: CASSLGTGRYEQYF. Variable domain in full (rest from reference TRBV5-1 and TRBJ2-7): KAGVTQTPRYLIKTRGQQVTLSCSPISGHRSVSWYQQTPGQGLQFLFEYFSETQRNKGNFPGRFSGRQFSNSRSEMNVSTLELGDSALYLCASSLGTGRYEQYFGPGTRLTVT.

In this sample, this clone turned up once. The CDR3 spells CARRYNDRGVLDTQYF. CDR3 nucleotide sequence: TGTGCCAGAAGATATAACGACAGGGGCGTATTAGATACGCAGTATTTT. The chain joins TRBV5-3 to TRBJ2-3, with TRBD1 matching 8 bases. TRBV5-3 belongs to the ORF category, with a function that is uncertain. CDR3 length: 16 amino acids. J lost 5 bases, V lost 5 bases, and 13 bases had no gene match.

With respect to this clone: Germline is not matched at one junction end, which may reflect a read error. The gene calls are TRBV7-9 and TRBJ2-3; perhaps TRBD2 as D (5 bases). CDR1 and CDR2 (germline): SEHNR, FQNEAQ (reference sequence). The length of the CDR3 is 11 residues. The CDR3 coding sequence is TGTGCCAGCAGCTTATTCGAAGAGGAGGATTTT. Amino acid sequence: CASSLFEEEDF.

The rearrangement uses TRBV27 and TRBJ1-5; TRBD1 matches at 8 bases. Germline CDR1 MNHEY, CDR2 SMNVEV (reference sequence). Trimming cost V 5 bases and J 0 bases; bases outside gene matches: 9. The CDR3 has 17 amino acids. CDR3 sequence: CASSPDRTGHSNQPQHF. The CDR3 nucleotides read TGTGCCAGCAGTCCAGATCGGACAGGGCATAGCAATCAGCCCCAGCATTTT.

There are a few counts of this clone. The rearrangement links TRBV2 to TRBJ1-2, with D possibly TRBD1 on 5 matching bases. Germline CDR1 is SNHLY and CDR2 is FYNNEI. V lost 7 bases and J lost 7, with 19 bases in between. CDR3 length: 14 residues. CDR3 sequence: CASTLAPTGGGYTF. Written as DNA, the CDR3 is TGTGCCAGCACCCTGGCCCCAACGGGGGGTGGCTACACCTTC.

The chain recombines TRBV2 with TRBJ1-1, with a possible D match to TRBD1 (6 bases). The CDR3 totals 15 residues. Trimming removed 2 bases at V and 0 bases at J, with 10 bases between. Germline CDR1 reads SNHLY; CDR2 reads FYNNEI. This CDR3 reads CASSEWTDMNTEAFF. Here the CDR3 DNA reads TGTGCCAGCAGTGAATGGACAGACATGAACACTGAAGCTTTCTTT.

As DNA, the CDR3 is TGTGCCAGCAGCCCCTACAGGGGCTACGAGCAGTACTTC. It codes for CASSPYRGYEQYF. The chain couples TRBV11-2 to TRBJ2-7; 7 bases match TRBD1. This CDR3 contains 13 residues. CDR1 and CDR2 (germline): SGHAT, FQNNGV. With V trimmed by 5 bases and J by 3 bases, 4 bases remained unmatched. Filled out from reference TRBV11-2 and TRBJ2-7, the complete variable domain reads EAGVAQSPRYKIIEKRQSVAFWCNPISGHATLYWYQQILGQGPKLLIQFQNNGVVDDSQLPKDRFSAERLKGVDSTLKIQPAKLEDSAVYLCASSPYRGYEQYFGPGTRLTVT.

This clone came up once. V gene TRBV10-3 combines with J gene TRBJ2-7, with 10 bases fitting TRBD2. The ends lost 5 bases at V and 4 bases at J; junction bases unmatched: 5. The CDR3 extends over 14 amino acids. The V gene's germline CDR1 is ENHRY and CDR2 SYGVKD. CDR3 coding DNA: TGTGCCATCAGTACTAGCGGGGAACTTTACGAGCAGTACTTC. It encodes CAISTSGELYEQYF.

There are a few counts of this clone. V and J are TRBV13 and TRBJ1-6; TRBD1 aligns across 8 bases. Germline V CDR1 and CDR2: PRHDT, FYEKMQ (reference sequence). This CDR3 comprises 16 residues. Trimming took 7 bases from V and 5 from J; bases not matched to a gene: 10. DNA for the CDR3: TGTGCCAGCACAAGACAGGGGATATTCAATAATTCACCCCTCCACTTT. The encoded protein is CASTRQGIFNNSPLHF.

The sample holds a few counts of this clone. V is TRBV7-9 and J is TRBJ2-2; TRBD1 is a possible D gene (5 bases). The ends were cut back, 2 bases at V and 3 bases at J, with 7 bases in the middle. This CDR3 comprises 14 residues. CDR1 is SEHNR and CDR2 is FQNEAQ in the germline V gene (reference sequence). CDR3 nucleotide sequence: TGTGCCAGCAGCTTAAGACAGTACACCGGGGAGCTGTTTTTT. Amino acid sequence: CASSLRQYTGELFF.

V usage is TRBV7-9 and J usage is TRBJ2-1, with TRBD2 identical over 8 bases. This CDR3 is built from 15 residues. Trimming removed 3 bases from V and 15 bases from J; junction bases left unmatched: 16. Looked up from germline, CDR1 is SEHNR and CDR2 is FQNEAQ (reference sequence). CDR3 in amino acids: CASSLRRVPAGVSFF. In nucleotides, the CDR3 is TGTGCCAGCAGCTTGCGCAGGGTTCCAGCGGGAGTCTCGTTCTTC.

The rearrangement joins TRBV10-3 to TRBJ2-5, with 9 bases that match TRBD2. There are 15 residues in the CDR3. From germline, CDR1 is ENHRY and CDR2 SYGVKD. V was clipped by 6 bases and J by 5 bases; unmatched bases: 10. CDR3 protein: CAISAGTSQGETQYF. CDR3 nucleotide sequence: TGTGCCATCAGCGCCGGGACTAGCCAAGGGGAGACCCAGTACTTC.

CDR3: CASSSRGGIEKLFF. CDR3 sequence (DNA): TGTGCCAGCAGTTCTCGGGGGGGTATTGAAAAACTGTTTTTT. The chain links TRBV25-1 to TRBJ1-4; possibly TRBD1 for D (5 bases). The germline V and J ends were trimmed by 5 bases and 7 bases, with 14 bases remaining between them. The CDR3 spans 14 residues. Germline CDR1 is MGHDK and CDR2 is SYGVNS.

To note about this clone: Germline is not matched at one junction end, which may reflect a read error. The chain joins TRBV19 to TRBJ1-1; the match to TRBD1 covers 7 bases. The CDR3 has 13 amino acids. Germline-derived CDR1 and CDR2 are LNHDA and SQIVND (reference sequence). CDR3 region: CASSIDRVYGAFF. Here the CDR3 DNA reads TGTGCCAGTAGCATAGACAGGGTGTATGGAGCTTTCTTT. The variable domain in full, with the rest retrieved from reference TRBV19 and TRBJ1-1, is DGGITQSPKYLFRKEGQNVTLSCEQNLNHDAMYWYRQDPGQGLRLIYYSQIVNDFQKGDIAEGYSVSREKKESFPLTVTSAQKNPTAFYLCASSIDRVYGAFFGQGTRLTVV.

The chain uses TRBV23-1 and TRBJ1-5; the D gene is possibly TRBD1 (6 bases). TRBV23-1 is filed as an ORF, its function uncertain. This CDR3 has 15 residues. The V and J ends lost 0 bases and 3 bases respectively, with 9 bases between them. CDR3 region: CASSQSDRTNQPQHF. CDR3 sequence (DNA): TGCGCCAGCAGTCAATCCGACAGGACCAATCAGCCCCAGCATTTT.

The chain links TRBV30 to TRBJ1-2, with a possible D match to TRBD1 (5 bases). Per germline, CDR1 GTSNPN and CDR2 SVGIG (reference sequence). This CDR3 comprises 13 residues. V dropped 0 bases and J dropped 13 bases, with 18 bases sitting between them. The CDR3 loop is CAWSVRQGGSCTF. CDR3 in DNA: TGTGCCTGGAGTGTACGTCAGGGCGGATCTTGCACCTTC.

The chain carries TRBV6-5 and TRBJ1-1; D is unresolved. The CDR3 length is 14 residues. The ends were cut back, 4 bases at V and 3 bases at J, with 12 bases in the middle. The germline CDR1 and CDR2 sequences are MNHEY and SVGAGI. DNA of the CDR3: TGTGCCAGCAGTTCCCCGTACGGGGACACTGAAGCTTTCTTT. It yields the protein CASSSPYGDTEAFF.

This clone was seen a few times. The chain links TRBV15 to TRBJ2-7; 10 nucleotides agree with TRBD2. CDR1 LNHNV and CDR2 YYDKDF come from the germline V gene (reference sequence). This CDR3 spans 15 amino acids. V lost 1 base, J lost 7 bases, and 7 bases stayed unmatched. DNA for the CDR3: TGTGCCACCAGCAGAGGAGGACTAGCGGTCGTGGAGCAGTACTTC. Translated, it gives CATSRGGLAVVEQYF.

This chain links TRBV12-3 or TRBV12-4 with TRBJ2-2; D possibly corresponds to TRBD1 (5 bases). V dropped 3 bases and J dropped 6 bases, with 8 bases sitting between them. This CDR3 is 13 amino acids long. This CDR3 reads CASSFQGPGELFF. The CDR3 DNA reads as TGTGCCAGCAGTTTCCAGGGTCCCGGGGAGCTGTTTTTT.

This clone was observed a handful of times. The chain combines TRBV5-5 with TRBJ1-6; 10 bases are shared with TRBD1. With 2 bases clipped from V and 0 bases from J, the junction kept 8 bases outside the gene matches. Germline assignment: CDR1 SGHKS and CDR2 YYEKEE (reference sequence). The CDR3 runs to 19 residues. CDR3 in amino acids: CASSFTGTGVNSYNSPLHF. CDR3 nucleotide sequence: TGTGCCAGCAGCTTTACCGGGACAGGGGTTAACTCCTATAATTCACCCCTCCACTTT.